This is a list of T cell receptor beta chains from one sample in a study of human T cells and chemical hapten exposure. TCRdb recomputed calls from the RACE reads with MiXCR, one row per CDR3 protein. The sample gives over 50,000 distinct CDR3 sequences, approximately 9.5% of which show up once; roughly 9% is in the top ten. The material sequenced was whole blood, taken in connection with sensitization to the hapten diphenylcyclopropenone (DPC). These receptors originate from a woman younger than 45 with alopecia areata. Some clones in this sample may be carry-over from other donors' samples. Both conserved end residues are part of each CDR3. The D gene is left open where the match is weak. Size tells how often a clone was seen (once, few, many) or the class of an expanded clone, and some rows leave it out.

size	J	V	D	DNA	CDR3
few	TRBJ1-2	TRBV7-2	NA	TGTGCCAGCAGCTCGATTGATGCTAACTATGGCTACACCTTC	CASSSIDANYGYTF
NA	TRBJ2-7	TRBV29-1	NA	TGCAGCGTTGTCACAGAGTCCTACGAGCAGTACTTC	CSVVTESYEQYF
few	TRBJ1-1	TRBV20-1	NA	TGCAGTGCTCACCCCGGGGATTGTGGCACTGAAGCTTTCTTT	CSAHPGDCGTEAFF
few	TRBJ1-1	TRBV11-2	TRBD1	TGTGCCAGCTCTAAATTGGCAGGGGGCGGGACTGAAGCTTTCTTT	CASSKLAGGGTEAFF
few	TRBJ2-5	TRBV4-3	TRBD1	TGCGCCAGCAGTCCGAGACAGGGGCAGTTCCAAGAGACCCAGTACTTC	CASSPRQGQFQETQYF
few	TRBJ2-6	TRBV6-2/TRBV6-3	TRBD1	TGTGCCAGCAGTTTTCAGGGGGCGCGTGGGGCCAACGTCCTGACTTTC	CASSFQGARGANVLTF
NA	TRBJ1-1	TRBV28	NA	TGTGCCAGCAGTTTAATAGGGCTTCCTGAAGCTTTCTTT	CASSLIGLPEAFF
few	TRBJ2-3	TRBV5-1	NA	TGCGCCAGCAGCTTGCGTGGGACCCGCACGGATACGCAGTATTTT	CASSLRGTRTDTQYF
NA	TRBJ2-1	TRBV29-1	TRBD1	TGCAGCGCCAGGACAGGGATCAATGAGCAGTTCTTC	CSARTGINEQFF
NA	TRBJ1-1	TRBV6-6	NA	TGTGCCAGCAGTTTGGGCAATTGTGACCTGACAGCTTTCTTT	CASSLGNCDLTAFF
NA	TRBJ2-7	TRBV27	NA	TGTGCCAGCAATGGAGGGTCCCCCTACGAGCAGTACTTC	CASNGGSPYEQYF
few	TRBJ2-7	TRBV7-9	TRBD2	TGTGCCAGCAGCCAAAGCGGGGGGGCCCACGAGCAGTACTTC	CASSQSGGAHEQYF
many	TRBJ2-3	TRBV6-6	NA	TGTGCCAGCAGCCCTACCCAAGATACGCAGTATTTT	CASSPTQDTQYF
NA	TRBJ2-7	TRBV28	TRBD1	TGTGCCAGCAGTCTACCGGGACAGGTTAAGTGCTACGAGCAGTACTTC	CASSLPGQVKCYEQYF
many	TRBJ2-3	TRBV21-1	NA	TGTGCCAGCAGCCCCCAGACTCCAGATACGCAGTATTTT	CASSPQTPDTQYF
NA	TRBJ2-1	TRBV12-3/TRBV12-4	TRBD1	TGTGCCAGCAGTGGGGGAACCAGGGGGCTCGGTGAGCAGTTCTTC	CASSGGTRGLGEQFF
few	TRBJ2-5	TRBV28	NA	TGTGCCAGCAGTTTAGCGGGGTGGCAAGAGACCCAGTACTTC	CASSLAGWQETQYF
many	TRBJ1-1	TRBV20-1	TRBD1	TGCAGTGCTAGAGCAGGGGGAATTGAAGCTTTCTTT	CSARAGGIEAFF
few	TRBJ1-5	TRBV28	NA	TGTGCCAGTCCTGGGACAACTCCGGCCAATCAGCCCCAGCATTTT	CASPGTTPANQPQHF
many	TRBJ2-3	TRBV28	TRBD2	TGTGCCAGCAGTTCCTCGGCGGGGGGGCGATCAGATACGCAGTATTTT	CASSSSAGGRSDTQYF
few	TRBJ1-1	TRBV14	NA	TGTGCCAGCAGCCCAGGCTGGACTGAAGCTTTCTTT	CASSPGWTEAFF
many	TRBJ2-3	TRBV7-9	TRBD2	TGTGCCAGCAGCCCCGGACTAGCGGGGGAGATTAGCACAGATACGCAGTATTTT	CASSPGLAGEISTDTQYF
few	TRBJ2-7	TRBV12-3/TRBV12-4	NA	TGTGCCAGCAGTTTAAGTCCGGGGAACTACGAGCAGTACTTC	CASSLSPGNYEQYF
NA	TRBJ2-7	TRBV28	NA	TGTGCCAGCAGTTTTCGATTTGGCAGGGGGAGGAACGAGCAGTACTTC	CASSFRFGRGRNEQYF
many	TRBJ2-1	TRBV6-2/TRBV6-3	NA	TGTGCCAGCAGCCCCCTGGGCCGTGACAATGAGCAGTTCTTC	CASSPLGRDNEQFF
NA	TRBJ2-6	TRBV7-9	NA	TGTGCCAGCAGCTTAGGGCGACTCTCTGGGGCCAACGTCCTGACTTTC	CASSLGRLSGANVLTF
few	TRBJ2-7	TRBV5-8	NA	TGTGCCAGCAGACGGGGCTATCTAAGCTCCTACGAGCAGTACTTC	CASRRGYLSSYEQYF
NA	TRBJ2-5	TRBV10-3	TRBD2	TGTGCCATCAGTGTAGGTGGCGGGGGGGCCCGGACCCAGTACTTC	CAISVGGGGARTQYF
NA	TRBJ1-6	TRBV4-3	TRBD1	TGCGCCAGCAGCCAGGCCCGGACAGGCTACTATAATTCACCCCTCCACTTT	CASSQARTGYYNSPLHF
NA	TRBJ1-5	TRBV12-3/TRBV12-4	NA	TGTGCCAGCAGTTTTTATGGGGATCAGCCCCAGCATTTT	CASSFYGDQPQHF
many	TRBJ1-1	TRBV29-1	NA	TGCAGCGTTGGGGGAGTGGAAGCTTTCTTT	CSVGGVEAFF
few	TRBJ2-2	TRBV12-3/TRBV12-4	NA	TGTGCCAGCAGTTTCCCGGGTGGCAACACCGGGGAGCTGTTTTTT	CASSFPGGNTGELFF
many	TRBJ1-3	TRBV6-6	NA	TGTGCCAGCCTGTCCGAGGCTGGGGCCCAAGGAACCACCGGAAACACCATATATTTT	CASLSEAGAQGTTGNTIYF
many	TRBJ2-6	TRBV24-1	NA	TGTGCCACCTCAAGTCGGTCCTCTGGGGCCAACGTCCTGACTTTC	CATSSRSSGANVLTF
many	TRBJ1-6	TRBV20-1	NA	TGCAGTGCTAGCCCCGAGCTCGATTCACCCCTCCACTTT	CSASPELDSPLHF
NA	TRBJ2-4	TRBV4-1	TRBD2	TGCGCCAGCAGCCAAGAACTCTGGCTAGCGGGGCCCAGCCAAGACATTCAGTACTTC	CASSQELWLAGPSQDIQYF
few	TRBJ1-2	TRBV12-3/TRBV12-4	TRBD1	TGTGCCAGCAGTTTGGGTTTGGGACAGGGAGTTGGTGGCGACACCTTC	CASSLGLGQGVGGDTF
NA	TRBJ1-5	TRBV27	NA	TGTGCCAGCAATGGGCCAGGGGTTAATCAGCCCCAGCATTTT	CASNGPGVNQPQHF
NA	TRBJ1-5	TRBV10-3	NA	TGTGCCATCAGCCCCACGACCACTAGCAATCAGCCCCAGCATTTT	CAISPTTTSNQPQHF
many	TRBJ2-7	TRBV6-5	TRBD1	TGTGCCAGCAGGGCTGGGACAGGGGTCGTCGAATACGAGCAGTACTTC	CASRAGTGVVEYEQYF
few	TRBJ2-7	TRBV14	NA	TGTGCCAGCAGCCAAGCGGACAGCCCCCGCGAGCAGTACTTC	CASSQADSPREQYF
NA	TRBJ2-7	TRBV19	TRBD2	TGTGCCAGTAGTACTGCCGGGACTAGCGGGGAGAACTACGAGCAGTACTTC	CASSTAGTSGENYEQYF
NA	TRBJ2-7	TRBV5-1	TRBD1	TGCGCCAGCCGGCCGGGACAGGGGGCGAACGAGCAGTACTTC	CASRPGQGANEQYF
few	TRBJ2-7	TRBV9	NA	TGTGCCAGCAGCGTAGCCCCCTCAGCGAACTACGAGCAGTACTTC	CASSVAPSANYEQYF
many	TRBJ2-3	TRBV10-3	NA	TGTGCCATCAGTGAGACCCTAGAGCGCACAGATACGCAGTATTTT	CAISETLERTDTQYF
many	TRBJ2-1	TRBV4-3	TRBD2	TGCGCCAGCAGCCAGCTAGCGGGGGGGGGATACAATGAGCAGTTCTTC	CASSQLAGGGYNEQFF
few	TRBJ2-2	TRBV7-9	NA	TGTGCCAGCAGCTTAGTGTACAGCTATTACACCGGGGAGCTGTTTTTT	CASSLVYSYYTGELFF
NA	TRBJ2-7	TRBV28	NA	TGTGCCAGCGCCCAAAGCCCGGGCTACGAGCAGTACTTC	CASAQSPGYEQYF
NA	TRBJ2-1	TRBV27	TRBD1	TGTGCCAGCAGTCGATCAGGGGGCGCTACCAATGAGCAGTTCTTC	CASSRSGGATNEQFF
many	TRBJ1-6	TRBV20-1	NA	TGCAGTGCTAGAGATGGCAGGGCAATCGGCAATTCACCCCTCCACTTT	CSARDGRAIGNSPLHF
NA	TRBJ1-4	TRBV7-9	NA	TGTGCCAGCAGCCCAGGAGTAACTAATGAAAAACTGTTTTTT	CASSPGVTNEKLFF
NA	TRBJ2-5	TRBV5-4	NA	TGTGCCAGCAGCGTTGGTAGGGAGAAGACCCAGTACTTC	CASSVGREKTQYF
NA	TRBJ2-7	TRBV5-1	TRBD1	TGCGCCAGCAGCTACGAAATGGCGGCGACAGGGCCTTACTTC	CASSYEMAATGPYF
NA	TRBJ2-3	TRBV7-2	NA	TGTGCCAGCAGCCCTATGCGTCGGGATACGCAGTATTTT	CASSPMRRDTQYF